The 3 T cell receptor beta chains given below trace back to one sample, sequenced in a study of breast tumors, draining lymph nodes, adjacent tissues. TCRdb analysed the multiplex PCR reads with MiXCR anew, one entry per CDR3 protein. Of 14,000 or so distinct CDR3 sequences in the sample, about 56% are singletons; the top ten hold about 30%. The sequencing sample was made of tumor-adjacent breast tissue. Source of these receptors: a female donor with breast cancer. Some clones in this sample may be carry-over from other donors' samples.

The J gene is TRBJ2-1, the V gene TRBV25-1; 11 positions match TRBD1. The germline gives CDR1 MGHDK, CDR2 SYGVNS. This CDR3 comprises 14 residues. Trimming removed 1 base from V and 9 bases from J; junction bases left unmatched: 2. The CDR3 is CASSEWGQGGEQFF. The DNA of the CDR3 is TGTGCCAGCAGTGAATGGGGACAGGGGGGTGAGCAGTTCTTC. The full variable domain, in which reference TRBV25-1 and TRBJ2-1 provide the parts outside the CDR3, is EADIYQTPRYLVIGTGKKITLECSQTMGHDKMYWYQQDPGMELHLIHYSYGVNSTEKGDLSSESTVSRIRTEHFPLTLESARPSHTSQYLCASSEWGQGGEQFFGPGTRLTVL.

Within the sample, this clonotype is medium-sized. The chain joins TRBV20-1 to TRBJ2-2; 7 bases are shared with TRBD2. The germline V gene has CDR1 DFQATT and CDR2 SNEGSKA (reference sequence). This CDR3 comprises 14 residues. The trim removed 1 base at V and 7 bases at J, leaving 6 bases unmatched. The chain's CDR3 is CSARVTSALGELFF. Here the CDR3 DNA reads TGCAGTGCTAGAGTCACTAGCGCCCTCGGGGAGCTGTTTTTT.

This chain connects TRBV19 to TRBJ2-2, with D tentatively TRBD1 or TRBD2 (5 bases each). Trimming pared 4 bases from V and 1 base from J, leaving 13 bases between. This CDR3 is 16 amino acids long. Germline loops: CDR1 LNHDA, CDR2 SQIVND (reference sequence). The CDR3 sequence: CASSTEGRQNTGELFF. The CDR3 DNA reads TGTGCCAGTAGTACTGAGGGACGGCAGAACACCGGGGAGCTGTTTTTT.